This TCR beta chain originates from a study of cytomegalovirus exposure and HLA in healthy donors. This CDR3 contains 14 residues. Trimming removed 1 base at V and 6 bases at J, with 11 bases between. Germline lookup yields CDR1 SGHRS and CDR2 YFSETQ. It was with 60 Vbeta and 13 Jbeta primers that the PCR ran. TCRdb's copy holds only in-frame clones and misses some; the assay was immunoSEQ multiplex PCR. The data contain about 140,000 clones, just under 85% of them singletons. Comments on this clone: Antigen specificity is unknown.

Regarding the study as a whole: Earlier results showed most TCR beta V segments being productive about 87% or about 30% of the time.

This chain joins TRBV5-1 and TRBJ2-1, with D perhaps matching TRBD2 (5 bases). The sample taken for sequencing was PBMCs. The TCR originated in a man aged 35 to 55 in good health and CMV-seropositive. CDR3 bases: TGCGCCAGCAGCTTGATGGGAGAGGGCAATGAGCAGTTCTTC. Protein: CASSLMGEGNEQFF.